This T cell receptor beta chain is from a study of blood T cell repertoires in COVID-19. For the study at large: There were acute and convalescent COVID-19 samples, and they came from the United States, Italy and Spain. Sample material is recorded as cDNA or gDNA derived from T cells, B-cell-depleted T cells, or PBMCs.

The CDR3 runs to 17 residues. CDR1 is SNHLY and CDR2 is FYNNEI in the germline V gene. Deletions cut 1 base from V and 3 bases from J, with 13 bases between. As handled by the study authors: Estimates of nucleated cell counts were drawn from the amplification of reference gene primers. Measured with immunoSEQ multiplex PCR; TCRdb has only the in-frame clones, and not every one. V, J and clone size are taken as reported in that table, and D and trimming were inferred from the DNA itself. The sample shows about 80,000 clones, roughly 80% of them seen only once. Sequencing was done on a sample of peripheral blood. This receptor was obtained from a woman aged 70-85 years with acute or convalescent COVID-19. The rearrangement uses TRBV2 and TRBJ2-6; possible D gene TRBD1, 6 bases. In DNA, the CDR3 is TGTGCCAGCAGTGAAGAGGGGGTGAGGGTTGGGGCCAACGTCCTGACTTTC. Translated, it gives CASSEEGVRVGANVLTF.